This T cell receptor beta chain was captured in a study of metastatic and nonmetastatic thyroid tumors. None of the patients had undergone any treatment ahead of thyroid surgery. TCRdb re-called clones from the PCR reads using MiXCR. The sample contains around 26,000 clones, over 20% of which appear only once. Findings of the study overall: Reportedly, malignant thyroid tumors had significantly higher TCR beta diversity than benign nodules, in blood and tumor.

Judged by abundance, this clone is medium-sized. As yet, its antigen is unknown. The length of the CDR3 is 14 residues. V shed 5 bases, J shed 2 bases, and the junction held 4 bases outside the gene matches. Germline V lookup: CDR1 SNHLY, CDR2 FYNNEI. The sample comprised blood. V usage is TRBV2 and J usage is TRBJ2-7; TRBD2 matches at 9 bases. This sequence originates from a female donor with papillary thyroid cancer or a benign thyroid nodule (not recorded which). Some clones in this sample may be carry-over from other donors' samples. DNA for the CDR3: TGTGCCAGCAGTAGACTAGCGGACCCCTACGAGCAGTACTTC. Its translation: CASSRLADPYEQYF. The full variable domain, in which reference TRBV2 and TRBJ2-7 provide the parts outside the CDR3, is EPEVTQTPSHQVTQMGQEVILRCVPISNHLYFYWYRQILGQKVEFLVSFYNNEISEKSEIFDDQFSVERPDGSNFTLKIRSTKLEDSAMYFCASSRLADPYEQYFGPGTRLTVT.